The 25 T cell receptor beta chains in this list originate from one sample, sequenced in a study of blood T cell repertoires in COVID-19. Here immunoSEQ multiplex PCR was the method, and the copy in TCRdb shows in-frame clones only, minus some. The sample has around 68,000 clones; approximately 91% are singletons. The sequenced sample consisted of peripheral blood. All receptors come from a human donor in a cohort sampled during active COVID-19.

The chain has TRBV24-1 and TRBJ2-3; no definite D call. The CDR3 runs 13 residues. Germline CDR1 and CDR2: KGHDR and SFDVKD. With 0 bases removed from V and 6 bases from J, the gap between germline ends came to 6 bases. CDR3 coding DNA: TGTGCCACCAGTGATTTGTCCTCCGATACGCAGTATTTT. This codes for CATSDLSSDTQYF.

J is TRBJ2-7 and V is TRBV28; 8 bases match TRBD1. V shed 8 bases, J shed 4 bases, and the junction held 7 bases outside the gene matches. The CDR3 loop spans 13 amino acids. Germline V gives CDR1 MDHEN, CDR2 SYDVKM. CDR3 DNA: TGTGCCAGCGGACAGGGCCTCATTTACGAGCAGTACTTC. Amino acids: CASGQGLIYEQYF.

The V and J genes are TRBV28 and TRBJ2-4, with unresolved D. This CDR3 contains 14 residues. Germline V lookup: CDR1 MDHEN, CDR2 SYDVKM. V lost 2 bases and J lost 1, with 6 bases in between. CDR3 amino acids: CASSLSPAKNIQYF. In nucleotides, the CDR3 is TGTGCCAGCAGTTTAAGCCCGGCCAAAAACATTCAGTACTTC.

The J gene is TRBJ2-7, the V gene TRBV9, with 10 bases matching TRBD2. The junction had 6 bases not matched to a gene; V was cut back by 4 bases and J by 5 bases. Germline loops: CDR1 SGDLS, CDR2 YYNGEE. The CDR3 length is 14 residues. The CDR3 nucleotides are TGTGCCAGCAGCTCTAGCGGGAGTAACAACGAGCAGTACTTC. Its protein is CASSSSGSNNEQYF.

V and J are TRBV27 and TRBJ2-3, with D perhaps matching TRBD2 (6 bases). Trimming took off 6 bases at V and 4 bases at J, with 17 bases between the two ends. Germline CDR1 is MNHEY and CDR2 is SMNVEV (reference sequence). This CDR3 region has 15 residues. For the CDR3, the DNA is TGTGCCAGCAGGGCCCCCGGGACTTTATCAGATACGCAGTATTTT. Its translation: CASRAPGTLSDTQYF.

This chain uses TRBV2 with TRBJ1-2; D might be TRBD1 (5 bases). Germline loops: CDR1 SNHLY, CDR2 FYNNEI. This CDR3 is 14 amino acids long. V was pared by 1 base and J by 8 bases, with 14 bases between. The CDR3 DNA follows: TGTGCCAGCAGTGAAGGCCCGGCAGGGCGGGGCTACACCTTC. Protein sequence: CASSEGPAGRGYTF.

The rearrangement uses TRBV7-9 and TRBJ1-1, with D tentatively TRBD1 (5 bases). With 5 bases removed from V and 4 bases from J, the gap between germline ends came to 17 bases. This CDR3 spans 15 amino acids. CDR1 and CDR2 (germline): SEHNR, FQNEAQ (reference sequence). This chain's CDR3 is CASSTSNRISTEAFF. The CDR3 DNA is TGTGCCAGCAGCACTTCCAACAGGATCTCCACTGAAGCTTTCTTT.

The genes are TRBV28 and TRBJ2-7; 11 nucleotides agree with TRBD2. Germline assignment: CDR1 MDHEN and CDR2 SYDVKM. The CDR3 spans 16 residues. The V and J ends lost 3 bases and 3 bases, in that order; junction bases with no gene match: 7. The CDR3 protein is CASSFSSGTSGYEQYF. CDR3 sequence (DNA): TGTGCCAGCAGTTTCAGCTCCGGGACTAGCGGCTACGAGCAGTACTTC.

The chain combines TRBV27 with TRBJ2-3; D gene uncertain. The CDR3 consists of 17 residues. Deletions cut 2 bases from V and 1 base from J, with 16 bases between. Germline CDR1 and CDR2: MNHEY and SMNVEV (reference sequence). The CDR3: CASSLISPMAGTDTQYF. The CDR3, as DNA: TGTGCCAGCAGTTTAATTTCCCCCATGGCCGGCACAGATACGCAGTATTTT.

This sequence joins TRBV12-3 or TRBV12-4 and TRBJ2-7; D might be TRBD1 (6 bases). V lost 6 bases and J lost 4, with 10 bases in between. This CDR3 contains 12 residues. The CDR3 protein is CASRPDRYEQYF. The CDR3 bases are TGTGCCAGCAGACCGGACAGATACGAGCAGTACTTC.

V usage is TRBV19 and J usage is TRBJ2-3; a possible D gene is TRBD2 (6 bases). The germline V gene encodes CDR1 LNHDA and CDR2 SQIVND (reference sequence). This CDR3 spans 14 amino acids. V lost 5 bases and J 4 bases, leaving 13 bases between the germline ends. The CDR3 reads CASSPSGPPDTQYF. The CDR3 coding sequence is TGTGCCAGTAGTCCCAGCGGGCCCCCAGATACGCAGTATTTT.

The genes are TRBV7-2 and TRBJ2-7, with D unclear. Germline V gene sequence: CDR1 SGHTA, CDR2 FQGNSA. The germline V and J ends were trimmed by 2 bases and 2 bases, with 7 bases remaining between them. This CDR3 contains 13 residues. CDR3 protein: CASSLPSTYEQYF. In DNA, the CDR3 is TGTGCCAGCAGCTTACCCTCTACCTACGAGCAGTACTTC. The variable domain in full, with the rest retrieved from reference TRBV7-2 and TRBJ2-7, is GAGVSQSPSNKVTEKGKDVELRCDPISGHTALYWYRQSLGQGLEFLIYFQGNSAPDKSGLPSDRFSAERTGGSVSTLTIQRTQQEDSAVYLCASSLPSTYEQYFGPGTRLTVT.

The CDR3 DNA is TGTGCCAGCAGCCAATTCGGACTAGCGGGCTCCTACAATGAGCAGTTCTTC. This sequence encodes CASSQFGLAGSYNEQFF. The chain has TRBV3-1 (or the pseudogene TRBV3-2) and TRBJ2-1; 11 positions agree with TRBD2. The CDR3 sequence is 17 residues long. V dropped 2 bases and J dropped 0; count of bases not matched to a gene: 3. The V gene's germline CDR1 is LGHDT and CDR2 YNNKEL (reference sequence).

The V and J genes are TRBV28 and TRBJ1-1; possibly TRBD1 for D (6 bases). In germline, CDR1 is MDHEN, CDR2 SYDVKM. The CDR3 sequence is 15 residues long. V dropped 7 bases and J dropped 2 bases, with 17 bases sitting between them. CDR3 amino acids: CASTTPGTINTEAFF. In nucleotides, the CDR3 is TGTGCCAGCACAACCCCCGGGACAATTAACACTGAAGCTTTCTTT.

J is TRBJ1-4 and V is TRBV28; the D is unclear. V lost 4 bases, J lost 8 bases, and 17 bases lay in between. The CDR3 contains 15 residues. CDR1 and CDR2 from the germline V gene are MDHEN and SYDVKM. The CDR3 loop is CASSSADPGLEKLFF. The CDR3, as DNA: TGTGCCAGCAGTTCAGCTGACCCAGGACTAGAAAAACTGTTTTTT.

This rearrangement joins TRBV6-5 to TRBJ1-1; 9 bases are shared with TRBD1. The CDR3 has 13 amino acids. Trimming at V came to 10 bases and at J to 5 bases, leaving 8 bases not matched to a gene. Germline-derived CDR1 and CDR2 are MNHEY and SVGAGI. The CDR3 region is CATDGQGLTEAFF. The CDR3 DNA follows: TGTGCCACCGACGGACAGGGGCTTACTGAAGCTTTCTTT.

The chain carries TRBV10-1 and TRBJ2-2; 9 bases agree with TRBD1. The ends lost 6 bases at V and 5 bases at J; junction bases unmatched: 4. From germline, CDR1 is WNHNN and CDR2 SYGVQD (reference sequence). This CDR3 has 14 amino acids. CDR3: CASRGQGTTGELFF. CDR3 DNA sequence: TGCGCCAGCAGGGGACAGGGAACTACCGGGGAGCTGTTTTTT.

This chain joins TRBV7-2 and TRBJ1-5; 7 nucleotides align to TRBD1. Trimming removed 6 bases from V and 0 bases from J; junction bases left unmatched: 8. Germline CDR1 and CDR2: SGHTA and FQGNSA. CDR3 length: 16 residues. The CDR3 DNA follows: TGTGCCAGCAGAAGACAGGGATCCGATAGCAATCAGCCCCAGCATTTT. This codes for CASRRQGSDSNQPQHF. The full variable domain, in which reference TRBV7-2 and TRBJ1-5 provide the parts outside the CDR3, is GAGVSQSPSNKVTEKGKDVELRCDPISGHTALYWYRQSLGQGLEFLIYFQGNSAPDKSGLPSDRFSAERTGGSVSTLTIQRTQQEDSAVYLCASRRQGSDSNQPQHFGDGTRLSIL.

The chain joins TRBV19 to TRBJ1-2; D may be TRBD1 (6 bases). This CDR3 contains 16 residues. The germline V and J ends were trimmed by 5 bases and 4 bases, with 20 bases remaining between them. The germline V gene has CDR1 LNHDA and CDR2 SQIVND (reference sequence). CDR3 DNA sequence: TGTGCCAGTAGTGCCACCCCTCGACAGGAAGCCTATGGCTACACCTTC. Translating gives CASSATPRQEAYGYTF.

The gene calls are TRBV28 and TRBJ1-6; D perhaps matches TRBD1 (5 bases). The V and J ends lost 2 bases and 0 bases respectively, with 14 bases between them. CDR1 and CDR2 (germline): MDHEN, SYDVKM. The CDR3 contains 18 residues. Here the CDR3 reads CASSLSPAGGSYNSPLHF. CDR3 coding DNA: TGTGCCAGCAGTTTAAGTCCCGCCGGGGGCTCCTATAATTCACCCCTCCACTTT.

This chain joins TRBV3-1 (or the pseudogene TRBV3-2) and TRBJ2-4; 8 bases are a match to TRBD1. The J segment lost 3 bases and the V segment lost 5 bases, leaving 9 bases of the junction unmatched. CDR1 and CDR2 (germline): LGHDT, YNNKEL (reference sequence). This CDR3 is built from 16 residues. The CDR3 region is CASSRRQGTNKNIQYF. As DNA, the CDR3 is TGTGCCAGCAGCAGACGACAGGGGACCAACAAAAACATTCAGTACTTC.

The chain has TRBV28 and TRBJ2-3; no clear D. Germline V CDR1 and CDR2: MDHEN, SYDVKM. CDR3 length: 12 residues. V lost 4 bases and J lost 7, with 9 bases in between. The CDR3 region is CASSWLTHTQYF. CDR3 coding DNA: TGTGCCAGCAGTTGGTTAACTCATACGCAGTATTTT. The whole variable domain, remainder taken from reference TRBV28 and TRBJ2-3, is DVKVTQSSRYLVKRTGEKVFLECVQDMDHENMFWYRQDPGLGLRLIYFSYDVKMKEKGDIPEGYSVSREKKERFSLILESASTNQTSMYLCASSWLTHTQYFGPGTRLTVL.

The CDR3 is CASSQRDRFYNEQFF. Here the CDR3 DNA reads TGCGCCAGCAGCCAAAGGGACAGGTTCTACAATGAGCAGTTCTTC. The V and J genes are TRBV4-1 and TRBJ2-1, with 8 bases matching TRBD1. From germline, CDR1 is MGHRA and CDR2 YSYEKL. The CDR3 has 15 amino acids. Trimming cost V 2 bases and J 3 bases; bases outside gene matches: 3.

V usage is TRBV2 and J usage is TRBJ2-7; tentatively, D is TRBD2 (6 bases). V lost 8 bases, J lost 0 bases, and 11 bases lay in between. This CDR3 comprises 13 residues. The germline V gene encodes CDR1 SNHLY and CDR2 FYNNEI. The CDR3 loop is CASGGSLSYEQYF. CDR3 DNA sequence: TGTGCCAGCGGGGGGTCTCTCTCCTACGAGCAGTACTTC.

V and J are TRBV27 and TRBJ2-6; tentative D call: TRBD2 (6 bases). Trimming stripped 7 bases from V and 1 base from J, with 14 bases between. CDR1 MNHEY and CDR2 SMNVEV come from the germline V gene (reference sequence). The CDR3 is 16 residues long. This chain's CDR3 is CASTWRGRSGANVLTF. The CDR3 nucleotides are TGTGCCAGCACCTGGAGGGGCCGGTCTGGGGCCAACGTCCTGACTTTC.